These 23 T cell receptor beta chains originate from one sample sequenced in a study of blood T cell repertoires in COVID-19. Generated by immunoSEQ multiplex PCR, the TCRdb table keeps only in-frame clones and is missing some. The sample comprises under 200,000 clones, 85% to 90% of which are singletons, and 0.99% rests with the top ten. Source material: peripheral blood. These receptors all stem from a man aged 18 to 30 with acute or convalescent COVID-19.

The rearrangement links TRBV30 to TRBJ2-5, with 11 bases aligning to TRBD2. With V trimmed by 0 bases and J by 5 bases, 11 bases remained unmatched. The germline V gene has CDR1 GTSNPN and CDR2 SVGIG (reference sequence). The CDR3 runs 17 residues. CDR3 in amino acids: CAWSVTRTSGFFETQYF. In DNA form, the CDR3 reads TGTGCCTGGAGTGTAACTCGGACTAGCGGGTTTTTCGAGACCCAGTACTTC.

This clone was found once. The chain couples TRBV6-6 to TRBJ1-4; 9 bases agree with TRBD1. Per germline, CDR1 MNHNY and CDR2 SVGAGI (reference sequence). The CDR3 spans 16 residues. After removal of 6 bases from V and 7 bases from J, the junction contained 12 bases not matched to a gene. The CDR3 loop reads CASSQSIGQGSEKLFF. The CDR3 bases are TGTGCCAGCAGCCAGTCGATCGGACAGGGGAGTGAAAAACTGTTTTTT.

This chain links TRBV19 with TRBJ1-5; possibly TRBD1 for D (5 bases). Germline V gene data show CDR1 as LNHDA and CDR2 as SQIVND (reference sequence). The V gene lost 3 bases and the J gene lost 4 bases, with 13 bases spanning the gap. The CDR3 sequence is 15 residues long. The CDR3 DNA sequence: TGTGCCAGTAGTATCAGCCAGGGAAGGAATCAGCCCCAGCATTTT. It codes for CASSISQGRNQPQHF. Drawing the rest from reference TRBV19 and TRBJ1-5, the complete variable domain is DGGITQSPKYLFRKEGQNVTLSCEQNLNHDAMYWYRQDPGQGLRLIYYSQIVNDFQKGDIAEGYSVSREKKESFPLTVTSAQKNPTAFYLCASSISQGRNQPQHFGDGTRLSIL.

The chain recombines TRBV10-3 with TRBJ2-5, with TRBD2 identical over 9 bases. Trimming at V came to 7 bases and at J to 2 bases, leaving 8 bases not matched to a gene. The CDR3 length is 15 residues. CDR1 and CDR2 from the germline V gene are ENHRY and SYGVKD. The CDR3 spells CAIKPGTSLQETQYF. CDR3 in DNA: TGTGCCATCAAACCCGGGACTAGCCTTCAAGAGACCCAGTACTTC.

This chain connects TRBV5-1 to TRBJ2-4; no definite D call. Germline loops: CDR1 SGHRS, CDR2 YFSETQ. Trimming took 4 bases from V and 1 from J, leaving 15 bases between them. This CDR3 comprises 16 residues. The CDR3, as DNA: TGCGCCAGCAGCCTTCAAGAACTCGGGGCCAAAAACATTCAGTACTTC. Translated, it gives CASSLQELGAKNIQYF.

The J gene is TRBJ1-1, the V gene TRBV28; D is possibly TRBD1 (6 bases). The CDR3 consists of 15 residues. CDR1 and CDR2 (germline): MDHEN, SYDVKM. With 3 bases removed from V and 2 bases from J, the gap between germline ends came to 13 bases. The CDR3 region is CASSFLDSKNTEAFF. DNA for the CDR3: TGTGCCAGCAGTTTTTTGGACAGCAAAAACACTGAAGCTTTCTTT.

The chain is built from TRBV18 and TRBJ1-5; 7 nucleotides align to TRBD1. This CDR3 has 15 residues. Germline CDR1 is KGHSH and CDR2 is LQKENI. Trimming took 3 bases from V and 1 from J; bases not matched to a gene: 3. The DNA for the CDR3 is TGTGCCAGCTCACCGGAACAGGGGAGCAATCAGCCCCAGCATTTT. It codes for CASSPEQGSNQPQHF.

This clone was seen more than once but under ten times. The rearrangement uses TRBV6-4 and TRBJ1-1; tentative D call: TRBD1 (5 bases). The germline V and J ends were trimmed by 4 bases and 4 bases, with 16 bases remaining between them. This CDR3 comprises 15 residues. Germline assignment: CDR1 MRHNA and CDR2 SNTAGT. The CDR3 reads CASSASGGAGTEAFF. Here the CDR3 DNA reads TGTGCCAGCAGTGCTAGTGGAGGGGCCGGCACTGAAGCTTTCTTT.

The V gene is TRBV19, the J gene TRBJ2-2, with D unresolved. The V gene lost 3 bases and the J gene lost 1 base, with 6 bases spanning the gap. Germline values: CDR1 LNHDA, CDR2 SQIVND (reference sequence). This CDR3 comprises 14 residues. CDR3 loop: CASSIRQNTGELFF. The CDR3 DNA follows: TGTGCCAGTAGTATCCGACAGAACACCGGGGAGCTGTTTTTT.

The chain combines TRBV21-1 with TRBJ1-5. TRBV21-1 is deemed a pseudogene. The CDR3 has 14 residues. CDR3 loop: CASSASGCNQPQHF. The CDR3 region has the DNA TGTGCCAGCAGCGCGTCGGGGTGCAATCAGCCCCAGCATTTT.

A few counts support this clone. The rearrangement joins TRBV5-4 to TRBJ2-7; 9 bases are shared with TRBD1. This CDR3 region has 14 residues. Losses at the gene ends were 2 bases for V and 1 base for J; bases not matched to a gene: 1. Looked up from germline, CDR1 is SGHNT and CDR2 is YYREEE (reference sequence). CDR3 amino acids: CASSFGQGSYEQYF. As DNA, the CDR3 is TGTGCCAGCAGCTTTGGACAGGGGTCCTACGAGCAGTACTTC.

The chain couples TRBV23-1 to TRBJ2-6; 8 bases match TRBD1. TRBV23-1 is assigned to the ORF class and has an uncertain function. The length of the CDR3 is 19 residues. The J segment lost 0 bases and the V segment lost 0 bases, leaving 7 bases of the junction unmatched. The CDR3 loop is CASSQSQGQAYSGANVLTF. The CDR3 DNA follows: TGCGCCAGCAGTCAATCTCAGGGACAGGCCTACTCTGGGGCCAACGTCCTGACTTTC.

The genes are TRBV6-1 and TRBJ2-5; D remains ambiguous. Germline values: CDR1 MNHNS, CDR2 SASEGT. Trimming shortened V by 0 bases and J by 7 bases, and 3 bases separated the two germline ends. The CDR3 extends over 11 amino acids. This chain's CDR3 is CASSEARTQYF. Here the CDR3 DNA reads TGTGCCAGCAGTGAAGCCAGGACCCAGTACTTC.

The rearrangement joins TRBV5-1 to TRBJ1-6; D perhaps matches TRBD1 (6 bases). The CDR3 totals 14 residues. Trimming removed 4 bases from V and 6 bases from J, with 11 bases in between. Germline values: CDR1 SGHRS, CDR2 YFSETQ. The CDR3 is CASSGTGTNSPLHF. The CDR3, as DNA: TGCGCCAGCAGCGGAACAGGGACTAATTCACCCCTCCACTTT.

The genes are TRBV4-1 and TRBJ1-6, with D unclear. This CDR3 spans 12 amino acids. CDR1 MGHRA and CDR2 YSYEKL come from the germline V gene. With 4 bases removed from V and 7 bases from J, the gap between germline ends came to 5 bases. CDR3 in amino acids: CASSLLNSPLHF. DNA for the CDR3: TGCGCCAGCAGCCTCTTAAATTCACCCCTCCACTTT.

A word on this clone: The junction differs from germline at one of its ends, possibly a read error. The chain combines TRBV5-4 with TRBJ1-2; weak D call: TRBD1 (5 bases). This CDR3 is built from 16 residues. Looked up from germline, CDR1 is SGHNT and CDR2 is YYREEE (reference sequence). The CDR3 nucleotides are TGTGCCAGCAGATTGGCGGGGGTCGCGGTCAACTATGGCTACACCTTC. Protein product: CASRLAGVAVNYGYTF.

This clone has only a few counts. V gene TRBV7-9 combines with J gene TRBJ1-3; TRBD1 might be the D (6 bases). Germline CDR1 reads SEHNR; CDR2 reads FQNEAQ (reference sequence). The CDR3 is 17 residues long. Trimming took off 4 bases at V and 3 bases at J, with 19 bases between the two ends. The CDR3 spells CASSSREGQGSGNTIYF. DNA for the CDR3: TGTGCCAGCAGCTCGCGGGAGGGGCAGGGGAGTGGAAACACCATATATTTT.

This clone was seen a handful of times. The chain links TRBV11-2 to TRBJ1-3; D not certain. Trimming pared 0 bases from V and 0 bases from J, leaving 9 bases between. This CDR3 region has 16 residues. Germline V gives CDR1 SGHAT, CDR2 FQNNGV. CDR3 protein: CASSLDHTASGNTIYF. The DNA for the CDR3 is TGTGCCAGCAGCTTAGATCACACAGCCTCTGGAAACACCATATATTTT.

The chain uses TRBV6-5 and TRBJ1-5, with 10 positions matching TRBD1. Germline CDR1 and CDR2: MNHEY and SVGAGI. J gave up 9 bases and V 8 bases, and 10 bases lay outside the gene matches. This CDR3 spans 14 amino acids. CDR3 in amino acids: CASRDRGRNLPQHF. The CDR3 bases are TGTGCCAGCCGGGACAGGGGTCGGAATTTGCCCCAGCATTTT.

The gene calls are TRBV6-5 and TRBJ2-7; TRBD1 aligns across 7 bases. The CDR3 contains 12 residues. CDR1 MNHEY and CDR2 SVGAGI come from the germline V gene. V lost 8 bases and J lost 5; bases outside the gene matches: 6. The CDR3 protein is CASSRDRDEQYV. In DNA, the CDR3 is TGTGCCAGCTCCCGGGACAGAGACGAGCAGTACGTC.

The chain has TRBV19 and TRBJ2-1; 11 bases align to TRBD2. The CDR3 is made up of 15 amino acids. Germline V gene lookup returns CDR1 LNHDA and CDR2 SQIVND (reference sequence). The junction had 4 bases not matched to a gene; V was cut back by 7 bases and J by 2 bases. The CDR3 sequence is CASIGTSGTYNEQFF. The CDR3 DNA follows: TGTGCCAGTATCGGGACTAGCGGTACCTACAATGAGCAGTTCTTC.

DNA for the CDR3: TGTGCCAGTAGTATAGCAGGTACCGGGGAGCTGTTTTTT. Its protein product is CASSIAGTGELFF. This chain links TRBV19 with TRBJ2-2; D unresolved. The CDR3 has 13 residues. Germline CDR1 LNHDA, CDR2 SQIVND (reference sequence). Trimming removed 1 base at V and 5 bases at J, with 5 bases between.

The chain couples TRBV20-1 to TRBJ2-1, with 9 bases that match TRBD2. The CDR3 has 14 residues. Looked up from germline, CDR1 is DFQATT and CDR2 is SNEGSKA (reference sequence). Germline trimming cut 3 bases from V and 6 bases from J; bases unmatched to any gene: 6. DNA for the CDR3: TGCAGTGCTAGTAAGGGACTAGCTTTCAATGAGCAGTTCTTC. Protein sequence: CSASKGLAFNEQFF.